The 30 T cell receptor beta chains below all came from one sample that was sequenced in a study of blood T cell repertoires in COVID-19. Clones were read by immunoSEQ multiplex PCR, and TCRdb kept only the in-frame ones, dropping some. This table holds around 300,000 clones, approximately 80% found once. Sequenced input: peripheral blood. All receptors derive from a woman in her forties or fifties with active or convalescent COVID-19.

The J gene is TRBJ2-1, the V gene TRBV16, with D maybe TRBD1 (7 bases). Germline CDR1 is KGHSY and CDR2 is FQNENV. Trimming shortened V by 4 bases and J by 4 bases, and 17 bases separated the two germline ends. This CDR3 is built from 16 residues. The CDR3 DNA reads as TGTGCCAGCAGCCCCTTAGCGGCAGGGGGTTACAATGAGCAGTTCTTC. Protein sequence: CASSPLAAGGYNEQFF. Complete variable domain (other parts from reference TRBV16 and TRBJ2-1): GEEVAQTPKHLVRGEGQKAKLYCAPIKGHSYVFWYQQVLKNEFKFLISFQNENVFDETGMPKERFSAKCLPNSPCSLEIQATKLEDSAVYFCASSPLAAGGYNEQFFGPGTRLTVL.

This clone was seen a handful of times. The chain couples TRBV7-2 to TRBJ2-1; 10 bases are shared with TRBD2. This CDR3 has 16 amino acids. V lost 3 bases and J lost 7; bases outside the gene matches: 9. From germline, CDR1 is SGHTA and CDR2 FQGNSA. The CDR3, as DNA: TGTGCCAGCAGCTTCTTAGCGGGAGGAACCGGGAATGAGCAGTTCTTC. It translates to CASSFLAGGTGNEQFF.

This clone was seen just once. The rearrangement uses TRBV28 and TRBJ2-1; D might be TRBD1 (6 bases). The CDR3 is 14 residues long. Germline V gene sequence: CDR1 MDHEN, CDR2 SYDVKM. V lost 6 bases and J lost 6, with 15 bases in between. The CDR3 DNA follows: TGTGCCAGCAGCCTGGGACACCTCTCCAATGAGCAGTTCTTC. Translation: CASSLGHLSNEQFF.

The chain is built from TRBV27 and TRBJ2-1, with 16 bases that match TRBD2. This CDR3 has 20 amino acids. Germline lookup yields CDR1 MNHEY and CDR2 SMNVEV (reference sequence). V was clipped by 7 bases and J by 2 bases; unmatched bases: 14. CDR3 residues: CASTPDLGLAGGPTYNEQFF. The CDR3 DNA sequence: TGTGCCAGCACCCCAGACCTGGGACTAGCGGGAGGGCCCACCTACAATGAGCAGTTCTTC.

The chain employs TRBV27 and TRBJ2-1; 10 bases fit TRBD2. V lost 5 bases, J lost 6 bases, and 10 bases stayed unmatched. The CDR3 contains 16 residues. Germline CDR1 MNHEY, CDR2 SMNVEV (reference sequence). CDR3 nucleotide sequence: TGTGCCAGCAGTCCGTTCTTAGCGGGAGGTCCCAATGAGCAGTTCTTC. This codes for CASSPFLAGGPNEQFF.

The chain couples TRBV4-1 to TRBJ2-5; TRBD2 matches at 9 bases. Germline assignment: CDR1 MGHRA and CDR2 YSYEKL. There are 18 residues in the CDR3. Trimming cost V 1 base and J 0 bases; bases outside gene matches: 9. The CDR3 region has the DNA TGCGCCAGCAGCCAAGTTCCTAGCGGGGTTGGGGACCAAGAGACCCAGTACTTC. Amino acids: CASSQVPSGVGDQETQYF.

The rearrangement links TRBV5-4 to TRBJ2-5; TRBD1 is a possible D gene (6 bases). This CDR3 region has 16 residues. The V and J ends lost 1 base and 4 bases respectively, with 17 bases between them. The germline V gene encodes CDR1 SGHNT and CDR2 YYREEE (reference sequence). CDR3 residues: CASSLKGQPSGETQYF. The DNA for the CDR3 is TGTGCCAGCAGCTTGAAAGGACAGCCCTCCGGAGAGACCCAGTACTTC.

This clone came up many times. The chain combines TRBV10-3 with TRBJ2-7, with a weak D call TRBD1 (5 bases). The CDR3 contains 15 residues. V was cut by 5 bases and J by 1 base, with 15 bases left in between. Germline CDR1 ENHRY, CDR2 SYGVKD. For the CDR3, the DNA is TGTGCCATCAGTACACCAGACAGAAAGTCCTACGAGCAGTACTTC. This gives the protein CAISTPDRKSYEQYF.

The chain uses TRBV4-2 and TRBJ2-4; tentative D call: TRBD2 (6 bases). The germline V gene has CDR1 LGHNA and CDR2 YNFKEQ. Trimming pared 0 bases from V and 7 bases from J, leaving 19 bases between. This CDR3 has 17 residues. The CDR3 loop is CASSQDLVGSGRNIQYF. The CDR3 coding sequence is TGTGCCAGCAGCCAAGATCTGGTCGGTAGCGGCAGGAACATTCAGTACTTC.

The CDR3 region has the DNA TGTGCCAGCATCGGGGATAGCTCCTACGAGCAGTACTTC. Its protein product is CASIGDSSYEQYF. The V gene is TRBV5-4, the J gene TRBJ2-7; possibly TRBD2 for D (5 bases). This CDR3 has 13 residues. Trimming stripped 6 bases from V and 0 bases from J, with 10 bases between. The germline V gene encodes CDR1 SGHNT and CDR2 YYREEE (reference sequence).

This clone turned up a few times. The chain couples TRBV5-6 to TRBJ2-3, with 7 nucleotides matching TRBD1. The germline V gene encodes CDR1 SGHDT and CDR2 YYEEEE. This CDR3 contains 15 residues. Trimming took 3 bases from V and 0 from J; bases not matched to a gene: 4. CDR3 nucleotide sequence: TGTGCCAGCAGCTGGGGACAGCTGAGCACAGATACGCAGTATTTT. It encodes CASSWGQLSTDTQYF. Filled out from reference TRBV5-6 and TRBJ2-3, the complete variable domain reads DAGVTQSPTHLIKTRGQQVTLRCSPKSGHDTVSWYQQALGQGPQFIFQYYEEEERQRGNFPDRFSGHQFPNYSSELNVNALLLGDSALYLCASSWGQLSTDTQYFGPGTRLTVL.

The genes are TRBV6-5 and TRBJ1-1; 7 nucleotides match TRBD1. Per germline, CDR1 MNHEY and CDR2 SVGAGI. The junction had 4 bases not matched to a gene; V was cut back by 2 bases and J by 4 bases. The CDR3 has 14 residues. The CDR3 bases are TGTGCCAGCAGTTACGCGTCAGGGGGCACTGAAGCTTTCTTT. It translates to CASSYASGGTEAFF.

This clone was seen a few times. The V and J genes are TRBV7-9 and TRBJ2-5; D gene ambiguous. Between the trimmed V and J ends, which lost 6 bases and 0 bases, there was a span of 14 bases. Germline V CDR1 and CDR2: SEHNR, FQNEAQ (reference sequence). The CDR3 consists of 15 residues. The CDR3 sequence: CASSLGPANQETQYF. For the CDR3, the DNA is TGTGCCAGCAGTCTAGGTCCGGCTAACCAAGAGACCCAGTACTTC.

The chain has TRBV7-6 and TRBJ1-5, with D maybe TRBD1 (5 bases). Trimming left V 1 base short and J 3 bases short, with 13 bases between. The CDR3 has 16 residues. CDR1 and CDR2 from the germline V gene are SGHVS and FNYEAQ. In nucleotides, the CDR3 is TGTGCCAGCAGCTTAGGGGCAGGGAATGCCAATCAGCCCCAGCATTTT. It specifies CASSLGAGNANQPQHF.

A few counts support this clone. This chain links TRBV27 with TRBJ1-2, with unresolved D. The CDR3 covers 14 residues. V lost 4 bases to trimming and J lost 4 bases, with 13 bases between them. CDR1 MNHEY and CDR2 SMNVEV come from the germline V gene (reference sequence). The CDR3 reads CASSSLGATYGYTF. The CDR3 DNA reads TGTGCCAGCAGTTCCCTAGGAGCAACCTATGGCTACACCTTC.

The CDR3: CASSFGGQSNEKLFF. CDR3 nucleotides: TGCGCCAGCAGCTTTGGTGGCCAAAGTAATGAAAAACTGTTTTTT. The V call is TRBV5-1, the J call TRBJ1-4; D is unclear. The ends were cut back, 2 bases at V and 4 bases at J, with 12 bases in the middle. The CDR3 spans 15 residues. The V gene's germline CDR1 is SGHRS and CDR2 YFSETQ. The variable domain in full, with the rest retrieved from reference TRBV5-1 and TRBJ1-4, is KAGVTQTPRYLIKTRGQQVTLSCSPISGHRSVSWYQQTPGQGLQFLFEYFSETQRNKGNFPGRFSGRQFSNSRSEMNVSTLELGDSALYLCASSFGGQSNEKLFFGSGTQLSVL.

This chain joins TRBV5-6 and TRBJ2-4; 7 positions match TRBD1. This CDR3 comprises 15 residues. Trimming at V came to 4 bases and at J to 3 bases, leaving 7 bases not matched to a gene. Germline V CDR1 and CDR2: SGHDT, YYEEEE. The CDR3 region is CASSRLTGDKNIQYF. The CDR3 DNA follows: TGTGCCAGCAGCCGCCTCACAGGGGACAAAAACATTCAGTACTTC.

The rearrangement uses TRBV16 and TRBJ1-4; maybe TRBD1 (6 bases). The CDR3 has 14 amino acids. V lost 2 bases to trimming and J lost 8 bases, with 12 bases between them. The germline CDR1 and CDR2 sequences are KGHSY and FQNENV. The CDR3 reads CASSQTSGEEKLFF. CDR3 bases: TGTGCCAGCAGCCAAACGTCAGGGGAGGAAAAACTGTTTTTT.

J is TRBJ1-4 and V is TRBV5-1; TRBD1 might be the D (5 bases). Germline CDR1 and CDR2: SGHRS and YFSETQ. The germline V and J ends were trimmed by 3 bases and 3 bases, with 12 bases remaining between them. There are 15 residues in the CDR3. CDR3 sequence (DNA): TGCGCCAGCAGCTGGAAGACAGACCCTAATGAAAAACTGTTTTTT. Residues: CASSWKTDPNEKLFF.

The V gene is TRBV5-1, the J gene TRBJ1-1, with D perhaps matching TRBD1 (5 bases). CDR1 and CDR2 from the germline V gene are SGHRS and YFSETQ. This CDR3 spans 12 amino acids. Trimming removed 3 bases from V and 11 bases from J, with 14 bases in between. The CDR3 spells CASSYDRRVAFF. DNA for the CDR3: TGCGCCAGCAGCTACGACAGACGGGTGGCTTTCTTT.

The chain has TRBV9 and TRBJ2-2; D is unclear. This CDR3 contains 15 residues. Trimming took off 0 bases at V and 6 bases at J, with 12 bases between the two ends. CDR1 is SGDLS, CDR2 YYNGEE, per germline. DNA for the CDR3: TGTGCCAGCAGCGTAGTGTCTAATCTGGCCGGGGAGCTGTTTTTT. Encoded protein: CASSVVSNLAGELFF.

The chain joins TRBV14 to TRBJ1-1, with unresolved D. CDR3 length: 17 residues. V was pared by 4 bases and J by 2 bases, with 20 bases between. CDR1 is SGHDN, CDR2 FVKESK, per germline. The CDR3 spells CASSPGVVVSLNTEAFF. CDR3 DNA: TGTGCCAGCAGCCCCGGGGTAGTTGTGAGCCTAAACACTGAAGCTTTCTTT.

The V call is TRBV12-2, the J call TRBJ2-1; the table assigns TRBD2, which was not confirmed against the DNA. TRBV12-2 is noted as a pseudogene. This CDR3 is 18 amino acids long. The CDR3 sequence is CASRLEAGGPIRDNEQFF. The DNA for the CDR3 is TGTGCAAGTCGCTTAGAAGCGGGAGGGCCAATTCGAGACAATGAGCAGTTCTTC.

This clone showed up just once. The chain employs TRBV18 and TRBJ2-1; 9 bases fit TRBD2. The V segment lost 3 bases and the J segment 4 bases; nucleotides outside the gene matches: 4. The germline V gene has CDR1 KGHSH and CDR2 LQKENI. The CDR3 covers 15 residues. The CDR3 loop reads CASSPGLANYNEQFF. The CDR3 nucleotides are TGTGCCAGCTCACCCGGACTAGCGAATTACAATGAGCAGTTCTTC.

This chain connects TRBV3-1 (or the pseudogene TRBV3-2) to TRBJ1-2, with TRBD1 matching over 12 bases. Trimming at V came to 0 bases and at J to 7 bases, leaving 12 bases not matched to a gene. Germline CDR1 is LGHDT and CDR2 is YNNKEL (reference sequence). This CDR3 spans 18 amino acids. CDR3 DNA sequence: TGTGCCAGCAGCCAAGACCCGGGACAGGGGGCGCGAAGTTTTGGCTACACCTTC. This gives the protein CASSQDPGQGARSFGYTF.

The chain employs TRBV6-5 and TRBJ1-2, with TRBD1 identical over 9 bases. V shed 6 bases and J 4 bases; nucleotides not matched to a gene: 9. The CDR3 runs 15 residues. Germline assignment: CDR1 MNHEY and CDR2 SVGAGI. CDR3: CASSPGLGQGYGYTF. The CDR3, as DNA: TGTGCCAGCAGCCCCGGGCTGGGACAGGGCTATGGCTACACCTTC.

V is TRBV7-9 and J is TRBJ1-6; 9 bases fit TRBD1. The CDR3 runs to 17 residues. V shed 1 base and J 10 bases; nucleotides not matched to a gene: 11. Germline CDR1 reads SEHNR; CDR2 reads FQNEAQ (reference sequence). The CDR3 loop reads CASSLGGTGPRRSPLHF. CDR3 coding DNA: TGTGCCAGCAGCTTAGGCGGGACAGGGCCCCGCCGGTCACCCCTCCACTTT.

This chain joins TRBV24-1 and TRBJ1-5; 7 bases are shared with TRBD1. Germline V lookup: CDR1 KGHDR, CDR2 SFDVKD. This CDR3 region has 15 residues. V was pared by 3 bases and J by 7 bases, with 8 bases of the junction left unmatched. The CDR3, as DNA: TGTGCCACCAGTGATAAGGGACAGCTGGGGCAGCCCCAGCATTTT. This gives the protein CATSDKGQLGQPQHF.

The chain is built from TRBV7-6 and TRBJ1-4; the D is unclear. The CDR3 runs to 15 residues. V lost 2 bases to trimming and J lost 0 bases, with 7 bases between them. Per the germline V gene, CDR1 is SGHVS and CDR2 is FNYEAQ. The CDR3 protein is CASSLMAATNEKLFF. CDR3 sequence (DNA): TGTGCCAGCAGCTTAATGGCGGCAACTAATGAAAAACTGTTTTTT.

The rearrangement joins TRBV9 to TRBJ2-7; 8 bases line up with TRBD1. Losses at the gene ends were 3 bases for V and 1 base for J; bases not matched to a gene: 3. From germline, CDR1 is SGDLS and CDR2 YYNGEE. This CDR3 spans 14 amino acids. The CDR3 loop is CASSARTGSYEQYF. The CDR3 region has the DNA TGTGCCAGCAGCGCCCGGACAGGGTCCTACGAGCAGTACTTC.